This T cell receptor (beta chain) is from a study of tumor-infiltrating lymphocytes in primary liver carcinoma. Points from the study as a whole: Tumor-adjacent and tumor-blood pairs displayed less overlap than did pairs of tumor regions.

TCR beta cDNA came from roughly 550 ng total RNA, primed with a constant-region primer. Nested multiplex PCR, run for three rounds with slightly modified ARM-PCR, yielded TCR beta libraries. A C-beta reverse primer was combined with TRBV1-TRBV30 forward primers in the first two PCR rounds, and each round had approximately 10 cycles. MiXCR, applied by TCRdb to the multiplex PCR reads, yields one record per CDR3 protein. Here the sample spans about 330,000 distinct CDR3 sequences, almost 65% being singletons. Alongside blood RNA obtained from unsorted whole blood, germline DNA was also extracted. For this clonotype: What it binds is not known.

The CDR3 spans 15 residues. V was trimmed by 5 bases and J by 1 base, leaving 13 bases between them. Germline assignment: CDR1 SEHNR and CDR2 FQNEAQ (reference sequence). The genes are TRBV7-9 and TRBJ2-3, with D perhaps matching TRBD2 (6 bases). Sequences were obtained from peripheral blood. The receptor was isolated from a man in his forties with primary liver carcinoma and hepatitis B virus infection. CDR3 in amino acids: CASSQTRGRTDTQYF. CDR3 bases: TGTGCCAGCAGCCAGACTAGGGGACGCACAGATACGCAGTATTTT.